This T cell receptor beta chain was sequenced for a study of regulatory T cells in long-lasting Graves disease. Across the whole study: Graves' patients with a new diagnosis had received antithyroid drugs under 3 months. Study-wide results and limits: Persistent disease was characterized by preferential usage of TRBV28, TRBJ1-2 and TRBJ2-5.

This sample's time point: newly diagnosed GD, antithyroid drugs for less than 3 months. There was RNA extracted from PBMCs, and the TCR library was made from it. Germline CDR1 and CDR2: SGHTA and FQGNSA. V was clipped by 8 bases and J by 2 bases, with 15 bases between them. CDR3 length: 14 amino acids. Library construction for TCR beta used iRepertoire HTBI primers and Arm-PCR of CDR3 regions. TCRdb ran MiXCR on the multiplex PCR reads and lists one entry per CDR3 protein. The table records some 400,000 distinct CDR3 sequences, around 14% of them present only once. This clonotype was seen a handful of times. The target antigen is unknown. Another study also made use of these data, one on T cells in Graves' hyperthyroidism and ophthalmopathy. Per that study: During a first-round RT-PCR of the TCR CDR3, the HTBI primer set was used. Expanded thyroid clonotypes (above 0.001) were mostly also found in blood.

Sequencing used peripheral blood mononuclear cells (PBMCs), obtained at new diagnosis, from a patient treated with antithyroid drugs. The rearrangement joins TRBV7-2 to TRBJ2-5; D possibly corresponds to TRBD1 (6 bases). This clonotype was sampled from a young woman with Graves disease. The chain's CDR3 is CASALGGRQETQYF. Here the CDR3 DNA reads TGTGCCAGCGCTCTAGGGGGACGGCAAGAGACCCAGTACTTC. Supplemented by reference TRBV7-2 and TRBJ2-5, the full variable domain reads GAGVSQSPSNKVTEKGKDVELRCDPISGHTALYWYRQSLGQGLEFLIYFQGNSAPDKSGLPSDRFSAERTGGSVSTLTIQRTQQEDSAVYLCASALGGRQETQYFGPGTRLLVL.